These 4 T cell receptor beta chains came from one sample sequenced in a study of blood T cells in healthy people across ages. With a J-beta primer mix and a sample-barcoded 5' primer, a second PCR ran roughly 7 to 11 cycles. Via MiXCR, TCRdb re-called the 5' RACE reads, giving one row per CDR3 protein. Of 1.5 million to 2 million distinct CDR3 sequences listed, 28% are singletons. The sequencing input was blood. These receptors were obtained from a woman aged 25 to 45 in good health.

This clonotype was recorded a few times. The chain is built from TRBV12-3 or TRBV12-4 and TRBJ1-2; TRBD1 matches at 7 bases. The CDR3 spans 15 residues. V lost 6 bases, J lost 8 bases, and 15 bases stayed unmatched. CDR3 in amino acids: CASSRSYDRAWGYTF. Written as DNA, the CDR3 is TGTGCCAGCAGCCGCTCTTACGACAGGGCTTGGGGCTACACCTTC.

V is TRBV7-2 and J is TRBJ2-1; D might be TRBD2 (6 bases). The CDR3 contains 14 residues. Germline V gene lookup returns CDR1 SGHTA and CDR2 FQGNSA. Trimming cost V 6 bases and J 7 bases, with 16 bases left between them. The chain's CDR3 is CASSPGGAGNEQFF. The CDR3 DNA is TGTGCCAGCAGTCCGGGCGGGGCGGGGAATGAGCAGTTCTTC.

Comments on this clonotype: A read error may produce the germline difference seen at one junction end. The chain links TRBV24-1 to TRBJ2-1; possible D gene TRBD1, 6 bases. CDR1 is KGHDR and CDR2 is SFDVKD in the germline V gene. CDR3 length: 15 residues. Written as DNA, the CDR3 is TGTGCCGCCAGTGATTCCGGACAGTCGGGCAATGAGCAGTTCTTC. It specifies CAASDSGQSGNEQFF.

This sequence joins TRBV12-3 or TRBV12-4 and TRBJ2-3; 12 nucleotides match TRBD2. V gave up 5 bases and J gave up 6 bases; unmatched junction bases: 9. CDR3 length: 16 residues. CDR3 sequence reads: CASSQTSGGLGDTQYF. In DNA form, the CDR3 reads TGTGCCAGCAGTCAGACTAGCGGGGGCCTGGGGGATACGCAGTATTTT.